These 19 T cell receptor beta chains were all obtained from the same sample, sequenced in a study of T cells in Graves' hyperthyroidism and ophthalmopathy. TCR beta CDR3 region amplification was performed from RNA transcripts. A set of HTBI primers served as the primers for a first-round RT-PCR of the TCR CDR3. Each CDR3 protein gets one entry after TCRdb re-called the multiplex PCR reads with MiXCR. The sample includes about 680,000 distinct CDR3 sequences, about 35% of them seen just once. Sequenced input: blood. The receptors come from a woman in her thirties or forties with Graves' hyperthyroidism.

This clonotype appeared many times. V is TRBV7-9 and J is TRBJ2-5; 8 nucleotides line up with TRBD2. In germline, CDR1 is SEHNR, CDR2 FQNEAQ (reference sequence). Germline trimming cut 2 bases from V and 1 base from J; bases unmatched to any gene: 0. There are 14 residues in the CDR3. The CDR3 DNA follows: TGTGCCAGCAGCTTAACTAGCGGCCAAGAGACCCAGTACTTC. It translates to CASSLTSGQETQYF.

V usage is TRBV6-5 and J usage is TRBJ1-6; TRBD1 aligns across 9 bases. CDR1 MNHEY and CDR2 SVGAGI come from the germline V gene. The CDR3 length is 15 residues. V lost 8 bases and J lost 5; bases outside the gene matches: 7. In DNA, the CDR3 is TGTGCCAGCTCAGAACAGGGGGCCGATAATTCACCCCTCCACTTT. Protein: CASSEQGADNSPLHF.

The V and J genes are TRBV6-6 and TRBJ1-5; D is ambiguous. In germline, CDR1 is MNHNY, CDR2 SVGAGI (reference sequence). The CDR3 has 16 amino acids. The ends were cut back, 2 bases at V and 0 bases at J, with 11 bases in the middle. The CDR3 nucleotides read TGTGCCAGCAGTTACCTTGGCCGAAGTAGCAATCAGCCCCAGCATTTT. Protein product: CASSYLGRSSNQPQHF.

This clonotype was seen a few times. The chain joins TRBV7-3 to TRBJ1-2; 9 nucleotides match TRBD1. The germline V gene has CDR1 SGHTA and CDR2 FQGTGA. CDR3 length: 14 amino acids. The V segment lost 5 bases and the J segment 4 bases; nucleotides outside the gene matches: 5. CDR3 sequence (DNA): TGTGCCAGCAGCCAGGGACAGGGATTCTATGGCTACACCTTC. Its protein product is CASSQGQGFYGYTF.

J is TRBJ1-6 and V is TRBV4-3; D gene unclear. Trimming stripped 3 bases from V and 7 bases from J, with 13 bases between. Germline V gives CDR1 LGHNA, CDR2 YSLEER. The CDR3 is 15 amino acids. Here the CDR3 reads CASSHGGQENSPLHF. In DNA, the CDR3 is TGCGCCAGCAGCCACGGCGGGCAGGAAAATTCACCCCTCCACTTT.

This clonotype came up many times. V is TRBV6-4 and J is TRBJ1-5, with D hard to call. CDR1 and CDR2 from the germline V gene are MRHNA and SNTAGT. The CDR3 sequence is 13 residues long. Trimming took 3 bases from V and 5 from J, leaving 8 bases between them. CDR3 DNA sequence: TGTGCCAGCAGTGAATGGGCTTATCAGCCCCAGCATTTT. Its translation: CASSEWAYQPQHF.

The table lists this clonotype with a few counts. The chain joins TRBV20-1 to TRBJ1-1, with D uncertain. Trimming took 6 bases from V and 0 from J, leaving 14 bases between them. Germline V lookup: CDR1 DFQATT, CDR2 SNEGSKA (reference sequence). There are 14 residues in the CDR3. This chain's CDR3 is CSAVDGFMNTEAFF. The CDR3 DNA reads TGCAGTGCCGTGGACGGATTTATGAACACTGAAGCTTTCTTT.

The rearrangement links TRBV12-3 or TRBV12-4 to TRBJ2-7; the D is unclear. CDR3 length equals 15 residues. Trimming cost V 3 bases and J 1 base, with 13 bases left between them. CDR3 sequence: CASSFKTVGSYEQYF. The DNA for the CDR3 is TGTGCCAGCAGTTTTAAGACGGTGGGGTCCTACGAGCAGTACTTC.

In its sample, this clonotype was seen a few times. This chain joins TRBV7-9 and TRBJ1-1; 7 bases match TRBD1. CDR1 and CDR2 (germline): SEHNR, FQNEAQ (reference sequence). J was trimmed by 0 bases and V by 7 bases; bases with no gene match: 8. The CDR3 is made up of 15 amino acids. In nucleotides, the CDR3 is TGTGCCAGCACCCTAGGGGGCGGAATGAACACTGAAGCTTTCTTT. Encoded protein: CASTLGGGMNTEAFF. Full variable domain (rest looked up from reference TRBV7-9 and TRBJ1-1): DTGVSQNPRHKITKRGQNVTFRCDPISEHNRLYWYRQTLGQGPEFLTYFQNEAQLEKSRLLSDRFSAERPKGSFSTLEIQRTEQGDSAMYLCASTLGGGMNTEAFFGQGTRLTVV.

This clonotype was detected only once. This chain links TRBV10-1 with TRBJ2-1, with 8 bases identical to TRBD2. Germline V lookup: CDR1 WNHNN, CDR2 SYGVQD (reference sequence). The CDR3 loop spans 14 amino acids. V was clipped by 10 bases and J by 4 bases; unmatched bases: 9. The CDR3 nucleotides read TGCGCCACAGAAATAACTAGCGGTTACAATGAGCAGTTCTTC. Translating it yields CATEITSGYNEQFF.

This clonotype showed up just a few times. The CDR3 DNA is TGTGCCAGCAGCCAAGGAAAGGGAGGACAGGGAATACCTTCCTATGGCTACACCTTC. Translation: CASSQGKGGQGIPSYGYTF. The chain uses TRBV7-3 and TRBJ1-2; 8 nucleotides match TRBD1. CDR3 length: 19 residues. CDR1 and CDR2 (germline): SGHTA, FQGTGA. V gave up 5 bases and J gave up 4 bases; unmatched junction bases: 21. The whole variable domain, filled in from reference TRBV7-3 and TRBJ1-2, reads GAGVSQTPSNKVTEKGKYVELRCDPISGHTALYWYRQSLGQGPEFLIYFQGTGAADDSGLPNDRFFAVRPEGSVSTLKIQRTERGDSAVYLCASSQGKGGQGIPSYGYTFGSGTRLTVV.

In its sample, this clonotype was seen many times. The chain carries TRBV7-2 and TRBJ1-4, with D hard to call. Per germline, CDR1 SGHTA and CDR2 FQGNSA. This CDR3 comprises 16 residues. Trimming took 2 bases from V and 8 from J, leaving 18 bases between them. The CDR3 here is CASSLRTAHGKEKLFF. DNA of the CDR3: TGTGCCAGCAGCTTACGAACGGCTCACGGGAAGGAAAAACTGTTTTTT. The full variable domain, rest sourced from reference TRBV7-2 and TRBJ1-4, is GAGVSQSPSNKVTEKGKDVELRCDPISGHTALYWYRQSLGQGLEFLIYFQGNSAPDKSGLPSDRFSAERTGGSVSTLTIQRTQQEDSAVYLCASSLRTAHGKEKLFFGSGTQLSVL.

This clonotype was seen a handful of times. The genes are TRBV6-1 and TRBJ2-6, with D perhaps TRBD1 (5 bases). The V end was cut by 7 bases, the J end by 1 base, with 11 bases between. The CDR3 totals 15 residues. Germline loops: CDR1 MNHNS, CDR2 SASEGT. CDR3 protein: CASMAGLSGANVLTF. The CDR3 DNA reads TGTGCCAGCATGGCAGGGCTGTCTGGGGCCAACGTCCTGACTTTC.

V usage is TRBV7-4 and J usage is TRBJ2-7, with D possibly being TRBD2 (6 bases). V lost 6 bases, J lost 0 bases, and 18 bases lay in between. Germline CDR1 is SGHVT and CDR2 is SQSDAQ. This CDR3 is 16 amino acids long. In DNA form, the CDR3 reads TGTGCCAGCAGTCGAATAGGGACTCTTAGCTCCTACGAGCAGTACTTC. Protein product: CASSRIGTLSSYEQYF.

This clonotype was observed at least ten times. The rearrangement links TRBV7-9 to TRBJ2-5; 13 positions agree with TRBD2. From germline, CDR1 is SEHNR and CDR2 FQNEAQ (reference sequence). CDR3 length equals 18 residues. V was pared by 5 bases and J by 3 bases, with 12 bases of the junction left unmatched. CDR3 in DNA: TGTGCCAGCAGCGTGGGGACTAGCGGGACCAACCAGAAAGAGACCCAGTACTTC. Its translation is CASSVGTSGTNQKETQYF. Complete variable domain (other parts from reference TRBV7-9 and TRBJ2-5): DTGVSQNPRHKITKRGQNVTFRCDPISEHNRLYWYRQTLGQGPEFLTYFQNEAQLEKSRLLSDRFSAERPKGSFSTLEIQRTEQGDSAMYLCASSVGTSGTNQKETQYFGPGTRLLVL.

This clonotype was picked up many times. The chain links TRBV10-3 to TRBJ1-1; 11 bases map to TRBD1. The germline V gene has CDR1 ENHRY and CDR2 SYGVKD. The CDR3 has 14 residues. The J segment lost 4 bases and the V segment lost 4 bases, leaving 2 bases of the junction unmatched. CDR3 bases: TGTGCCATCAGTGCGGGACAGGGGGTCACTGAAGCTTTCTTT. Translating it yields CAISAGQGVTEAFF.

This clonotype was recorded at least ten times. Here the CDR3 reads CSASGQKAYEQYF. The CDR3 DNA sequence: TGCAGTGCTAGCGGACAGAAGGCCTACGAGCAGTACTTC. This chain joins TRBV20-1 and TRBJ2-7; D possibly corresponds to TRBD1 (6 bases). Looked up from germline, CDR1 is DFQATT and CDR2 is SNEGSKA (reference sequence). V gave up 3 bases and J gave up 2 bases, with 11 bases separating them. The CDR3 spans 13 residues.

The rearrangement joins TRBV7-2 to TRBJ2-7, with D perhaps being TRBD1 or TRBD2 (6 bases each). The ends were cut back, 1 base at V and 0 bases at J, with 19 bases in the middle. Germline V gene sequence: CDR1 SGHTA, CDR2 FQGNSA. The CDR3 extends over 18 amino acids. The CDR3 DNA reads as TGTGCCAGCAGCTTAGGCGGGACAAACCTCAGGAGCTCCTACGAGCAGTACTTC. This codes for CASSLGGTNLRSSYEQYF.

The chain uses TRBV6-5 and TRBJ1-2; TRBD1 matches 9 bases. Germline CDR1 reads MNHEY; CDR2 reads SVGAGI. V trimming: 6 bases; J trimming: 4 bases; junction bases outside the gene matches: 6. The CDR3 contains 14 residues. This chain's CDR3 is CASRTGTGIYGYTF. The CDR3 region has the DNA TGTGCCAGCAGAACCGGGACAGGGATCTATGGCTACACCTTC.